Below are 15 T cell receptor beta chains sequenced from a single sample in a study of cytomegalovirus exposure and HLA in healthy donors. Assay used: immunoSEQ multiplex PCR; TCRdb lists only in-frame clones, some missing. The sample records about 250,000 clones, roughly 87% being singletons. The sample comprised PBMCs. The receptors shown here come from a man between 18 and 29 years old in good health and CMV-seropositive.

The CDR3 sequence: CAWSRDSGGYTF. The CDR3 DNA reads as TGTGCCTGGAGTAGGGACTCTGGCGGCTACACCTTC. The chain links TRBV30 to TRBJ1-2; D possibly corresponds to TRBD1 (5 bases). The germline V gene encodes CDR1 GTSNPN and CDR2 SVGIG (reference sequence). Trimming took 2 bases from V and 8 from J, leaving 12 bases between them. This CDR3 contains 12 residues.

This chain joins TRBV5-1 and TRBJ1-1; D not resolved. V was shortened by 1 base and J by 3 bases, with 13 bases between the two germline ends. CDR3 length: 15 amino acids. Germline values: CDR1 SGHRS, CDR2 YFSETQ. The CDR3 sequence: CASSLSRSEDTEAFF. The CDR3 region has the DNA TGCGCCAGCAGCTTGTCCCGATCCGAGGACACTGAAGCTTTCTTT.

V gene TRBV7-7 combines with J gene TRBJ2-7; D is perhaps TRBD1 (5 bases). Germline-derived CDR1 and CDR2 are SSHAT and FNYEAQ (reference sequence). The CDR3 is made up of 15 amino acids. Trimming cost V 5 bases and J 5 bases, with 19 bases left between them. CDR3 bases: TGTGCCAGCAGCCCGGCCGAGACAGATATCGACGAGCAGTACTTC. This sequence encodes CASSPAETDIDEQYF.

The chain has TRBV6-1 and TRBJ1-4, with 8 bases matching TRBD1. The CDR3 has 15 amino acids. The germline V gene has CDR1 MNHNS and CDR2 SASEGT. Trimming cost V 5 bases and J 1 base; bases outside gene matches: 3. CDR3 in amino acids: CASSLQGGTNEKLFF. The CDR3 DNA reads as TGTGCCAGCAGTTTACAGGGGGGAACTAATGAAAAACTGTTTTTT.

The rearrangement uses TRBV6-4 and TRBJ2-1, with 9 bases identical to TRBD2. The germline CDR1 and CDR2 sequences are MRHNA and SNTAGT. V lost 0 bases and J lost 1; bases outside the gene matches: 1. The CDR3 covers 16 residues. This CDR3 is CASSDSTSGSYNEQFF. DNA of the CDR3: TGTGCCAGCAGTGACTCGACTAGCGGTTCCTACAATGAGCAGTTCTTC.

The chain carries TRBV27 and TRBJ2-7, with 9 nucleotides matching TRBD1. The trim removed 2 bases at V and 7 bases at J, leaving 15 bases unmatched. Germline V CDR1 and CDR2: MNHEY, SMNVEV (reference sequence). The CDR3 contains 17 residues. The CDR3 DNA reads TGTGCCAGCAGTTTAAGGGGGGGGACAGGGCCTACTATGGAGCAGTACTTC. Its translation: CASSLRGGTGPTMEQYF.

The V gene is TRBV5-1, the J gene TRBJ2-5; maybe TRBD2 (5 bases). V was pared by 6 bases and J by 2 bases, with 17 bases between. CDR1 and CDR2 (germline): SGHRS, YFSETQ. CDR3 length equals 15 residues. CDR3 coding DNA: TGCGCCAGCAAATTCGCCGTTGGAGGACAAGAGACCCAGTACTTC. It yields the protein CASKFAVGGQETQYF.

This clone is a singleton in its sample. This chain links TRBV25-1 with TRBJ2-5, with a possible D match to TRBD2 (5 bases). Germline V CDR1 and CDR2: MGHDK, SYGVNS. V dropped 4 bases and J dropped 1 base, with 7 bases sitting between them. The CDR3 has 13 amino acids. The CDR3 sequence: CASSVRGQETQYF. CDR3 nucleotide sequence: TGTGCCAGCAGTGTACGGGGCCAAGAGACCCAGTACTTC.

The V and J genes are TRBV6-5 and TRBJ2-7, with 8 bases aligning to TRBD2. Germline V lookup: CDR1 MNHEY, CDR2 SVGAGI. After removal of 9 bases from V and 10 bases from J, the junction contained 17 bases not matched to a gene. The length of the CDR3 is 14 residues. The CDR3 DNA follows: TGTGCCAGTTCAGTTACAGGAGAGGCGGGGGGCCAGTACTTC. This encodes CASSVTGEAGGQYF.

CDR3 nucleotide sequence: TGTGCCACCAAGACAGGGAGGGATAGCACAGATACGCAGTATTTT. Translating gives CATKTGRDSTDTQYF. The chain carries TRBV6-6 and TRBJ2-3, with D possibly being TRBD1 or TRBD2 (7 bases each). Germline CDR1 MNHNY, CDR2 SVGAGI (reference sequence). Trimming took 10 bases from V and 0 from J, leaving 17 bases between them. The CDR3 length is 15 residues.

The V and J genes are TRBV9 and TRBJ1-2; a weak D match, TRBD1 (5 bases). V was clipped by 0 bases and J by 7 bases, with 13 bases between them. Germline-derived CDR1 and CDR2 are SGDLS and YYNGEE. The length of the CDR3 is 14 residues. Here the CDR3 reads CASSVGQGVSGYTF. CDR3 nucleotides: TGTGCCAGCAGCGTAGGCCAGGGCGTCTCTGGCTACACCTTC.

This chain uses TRBV5-6 with TRBJ1-2; 7 bases agree with TRBD1. Germline values: CDR1 SGHDT, CDR2 YYEEEE. V lost 0 bases, J lost 3 bases, and 2 bases stayed unmatched. This CDR3 comprises 14 residues. In DNA form, the CDR3 reads TGTGCCAGCAGCTTGGAGGGGGCCCACTATGGCTACACCTTC. Translating it yields CASSLEGAHYGYTF.

The J gene is TRBJ2-7, the V gene TRBV11-2; 13 bases are a match to TRBD2. Germline values: CDR1 SGHAT, CDR2 FQNNGV. The CDR3 consists of 15 residues. J was trimmed by 4 bases and V by 4 bases; bases with no gene match: 4. The DNA for the CDR3 is TGTGCCAGCAGCTCACTAGCGGGAGGGCGTTACGAGCAGTACTTC. Its translation: CASSSLAGGRYEQYF.

The chain joins TRBV30 to TRBJ2-1; no clear D. The CDR3 length is 12 residues. Trimming cost V 4 bases and J 3 bases, with 7 bases left between them. Germline V gives CDR1 GTSNPN, CDR2 SVGIG (reference sequence). In DNA form, the CDR3 reads TGTGCCTGGAATATTGTCTACAATGAGCAGTTCTTC. It is translated as CAWNIVYNEQFF. Together with reference TRBV30 and TRBJ2-1, the CDR3 gives the full variable domain: SQTIHQWPATLVQPVGSPLSLECTVEGTSNPNLYWYRQAAGRGLQLLFYSVGIGQISSEVPQNLSASRPQDRQFILSSKKLLLSDSGFYLCAWNIVYNEQFFGPGTRLTVL.

This chain joins TRBV28 and TRBJ1-2, with D perhaps matching TRBD1 (6 bases). The CDR3 sequence is 14 residues long. V was cut by 3 bases and J by 2 bases, with 10 bases left in between. Germline-derived CDR1 and CDR2 are MDHEN and SYDVKM. Written as DNA, the CDR3 is TGTGCCAGCAGTTTGAGACAGGCCAACTATGGCTACACCTTC. Its protein is CASSLRQANYGYTF.